A single T cell receptor (beta chain) is shown here with its context. What it binds is unknown. The sample belongs to a study of T-cell reconstitution after alpha-beta-depleted transplantation in children. Study-level results: Alpha-beta T cells present about two months after transplant were reported to originate from several hundred expanded graft clones. Recipient T cells and thymic progenitors that survived gave rise to the high TCRbeta diversity observed at day 60 in some patients. Diversity and T-cell counts at one year after transplant derived mostly from new T cells.

J was trimmed by 6 bases and V by 8 bases; bases with no gene match: 5. Per germline, CDR1 MNHNS and CDR2 SASEGT. The CDR3 is 13 residues long. A TCRbeta library incorporating unique molecular identifiers was prepared. TCRdb re-analysed the PCR reads in MiXCR, keeping a single row per CDR3 protein. The profile shows about 980,000 distinct CDR3 sequences, about 29% of them singletons. The sequence was collected from a boy younger than two who had a stem cell transplant for SCID, so the T cells may come from the graft donor. V usage is TRBV6-1 and J usage is TRBJ2-4; the match to TRBD1 covers 9 bases. The sample was PBMCs, mostly from graft donor cells, taken 360 days after TCRalphabeta/CD19-depleted stem cell transplant. The CDR3 DNA is TGTGCCAGCGCGAAGGACAGGGGAAACATTCAGTACTTC. Translated, it gives CASAKDRGNIQYF.